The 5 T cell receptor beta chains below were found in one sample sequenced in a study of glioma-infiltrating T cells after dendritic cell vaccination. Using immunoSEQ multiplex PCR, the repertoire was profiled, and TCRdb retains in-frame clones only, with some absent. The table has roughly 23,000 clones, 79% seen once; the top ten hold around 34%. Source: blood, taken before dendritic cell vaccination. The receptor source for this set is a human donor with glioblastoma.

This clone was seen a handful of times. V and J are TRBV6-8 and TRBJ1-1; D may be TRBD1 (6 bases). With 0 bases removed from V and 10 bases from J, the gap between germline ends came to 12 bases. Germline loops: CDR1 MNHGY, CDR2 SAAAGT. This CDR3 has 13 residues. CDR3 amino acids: CASSYSDSPAAFF. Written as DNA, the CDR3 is TGTGCCAGCAGTTACTCGGACAGCCCCGCAGCTTTCTTT.

In DNA, the CDR3 is TGTGCCAGCAGTCAGGTGGGGGGGCGATCCACTGAAGCTTTCTTT. It translates to CASSQVGGRSTEAFF. The V and J genes are TRBV2 and TRBJ1-1; D might be TRBD1 (6 bases). Trimming took 5 bases from V and 4 from J, leaving 17 bases between them. CDR3 length: 15 amino acids. Germline V gives CDR1 SNHLY, CDR2 FYNNEI.

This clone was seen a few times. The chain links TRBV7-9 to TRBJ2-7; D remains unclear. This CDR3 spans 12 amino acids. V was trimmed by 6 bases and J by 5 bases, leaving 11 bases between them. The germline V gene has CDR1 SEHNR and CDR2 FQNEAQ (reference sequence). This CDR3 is CASSFATDEQYF. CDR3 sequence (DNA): TGTGCCAGCAGTTTTGCGACTGACGAGCAGTACTTC. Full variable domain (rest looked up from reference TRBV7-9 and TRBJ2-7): DTGVSQNPRHKITKRGQNVTFRCDPISEHNRLYWYRQTLGQGPEFLTYFQNEAQLEKSRLLSDRFSAERPKGSFSTLEIQRTEQGDSAMYLCASSFATDEQYFGPGTRLTVT.

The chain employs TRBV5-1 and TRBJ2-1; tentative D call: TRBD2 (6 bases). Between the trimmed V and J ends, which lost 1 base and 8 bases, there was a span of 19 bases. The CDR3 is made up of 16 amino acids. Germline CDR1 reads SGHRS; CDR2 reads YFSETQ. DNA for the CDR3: TGCGCCAGCAGCTTGAGAGGGAGGCGTTTTATCGATGAGCAGTTCTTC. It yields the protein CASSLRGRRFIDEQFF.

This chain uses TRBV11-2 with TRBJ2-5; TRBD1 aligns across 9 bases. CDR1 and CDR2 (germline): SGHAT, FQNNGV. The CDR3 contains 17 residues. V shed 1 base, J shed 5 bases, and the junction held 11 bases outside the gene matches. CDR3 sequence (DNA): TGTGCCAGCAGCTTAGGGGGGACAGGGAAAGTAAGGGAGACCCAGTACTTC. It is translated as CASSLGGTGKVRETQYF.